Below, one T cell receptor beta chain is given with its context. The specificity of this receptor is unknown. Base qualities were left out, and no much larger clone turns up one base away. The sample comes from a study of CD8+ T cells in alopecia areata (dated by TCRdb to 2016 to 2019). Background on the whole study: Treated patients were enrolled in an open-label pilot trial of oral tofacitinib, 5 to 10 mg twice daily, for moderate-to-severe alopecia areata. The RNA source kit depended on sample type: the PAXgene miRNA kit for fixed scalp, the miRNeasy kit for PBMCs, and the RNeasy kit for mouse skin. Patients stayed on tofacitinib for 6 to 18 months and then had 6 months of follow-up off drug so that delayed response and recurrence could be assessed. Scalp clonality was compared among normal scalp (n=4), patchy alopecia areata scalp (n=8), and alopecia totalis/universalis scalp (n=8). In humans, TCRbeta sequencing was performed on scalp tissue and on sorted CD4+ and CD8+ peripheral blood T cells from healthy controls and from patients with patchy or totalis/universalis alopecia areata. Biopsies were taken from tofacitinib-treated patients at baseline and again at 4 and 24 weeks into treatment, and several of those patients also had a later scalp biopsy. TCRbeta CDR3 regions were amplified by immunoSEQ multiplex PCR using 35 Vbeta forward and 13 Jbeta reverse primers. In both human patients and the C3H/HeJ mouse model, the study applied high-throughput TCRbeta sequencing to look at T cell clonal expansion in alopecia areata. Overall study outcomes, separate from this receptor: Shared TCR sequences between patients were less evident than in mice, which may be partly attributable to HLA diversity in the patient population. Compared with normal scalp, lesional scalp had higher clonality and more expanded CD8+ clones, particularly in alopecia totalis/universalis, a pattern that suggests antigenic drive. Resident alphabeta T cells in normal human skin are also sequenced, complicating scalp TCR repertoire analysis, unlike mouse skin dominated by gammadelta T cells.

The intended sense of this specimen's time point label: baseline before oral tofacitinib. Lesional scalp punch biopsies and peripheral blood were obtained from alopecia areata patients. PBMCs were isolated by density centrifugation and stained for CD3, CD4 and CD8, after which CD4+ and CD8+ T cells were sorted on a FACSAria. Libraries were made using the immunoSEQ multiplex PCR assay. For TCR sequencing, RNA was extracted from every sample and reverse transcribed into cDNA to serve as template. SuperScript III was used for first-strand cDNA synthesis, primed with a 2:1 mix of oligo-dT and random hexamers. A synthetic immune receptor repertoire was used to gauge amplification bias, and whatever bias remained was removed computationally. As for how the authors treated the data: After raw reads were preprocessed to remove errors, the CDR3 was defined following IMGT conventions as running from the conserved cysteine to phenylalanine. Clonality was calculated as 1 minus Shannon entropy normalized by log2 of the number of productive unique TCRs. CD4 or CD8 identity of scalp clones was inferred by cross-referencing scalp TCRbeta sequences with sorted blood CD4 and CD8 repertoires. TCRdb took this table from immuneACCESS and kept in-frame rearrangements with V and J called. Such tables lack part of the clones; where checked against another copy, unresolved V genes explain under half of the gap, and the rest is unexplained. The V and J calls and the clone size are those of that table, but D and trimming were determined from the DNA. Here the sample has 100,000 to 150,000 clones; about 50% occur a single time. Roughly 20% of the sample lies in the top ten.

Its CDR3 holds 16 amino acids, cysteine through phenylalanine. The kept DNA is CDR3 alone, 48 bases in frame from the first base. CDR1 is given as SEHNR and CDR2 as FQNEAQ, both from the germline V gene (reference sequence). Trimming removed 6 bases from V and 4 bases from J; the gene matches leave 13 bases unexplained. The chain employs TRBV7-9 and TRBJ1-1, and TRBD1 matches 8 of the central bases. This TCR was sampled from a human donor with alopecia areata. The sample here was CD8+ T cells sorted from blood, taken at week 0. The CDR3 region reads CASSSPRDTGGTEAFF. The nucleotides are TGTGCCAGCAGTTCCCCCAGGGACACAGGGGGCACTGAAGCTTTCTTT.